This TCR beta chain was sequenced for a study of CD8 T cell repertoires and HIV-1 epitope variants. Study-wide context: Epitopes were three Gag families plus Nef HW9 and YT9. T cells were cultured for 9 to 10 days with cytokines added on days 3 and 7.

Assay: immunoSEQ multiplex PCR; the TCRdb copy retains only in-frame clones and omits some. The sample consists of some 1,300 clones, approximately 66% of them appearing once. On this clone itself: The target antigen is unknown.

This CDR3 region has 17 residues. V was trimmed by 0 bases and J by 1 base, leaving 16 bases between them. Germline assignment: CDR1 SEHNR and CDR2 FQNEAQ (reference sequence). The receptor was isolated from a male donor with HIV. The chain is built from TRBV7-9 and TRBJ2-7, with TRBD2 as a possible D gene (5 bases). The sample comprised cultured CD8+ T cells derived from PBMCs. CDR3 amino acids: CASSLAGPVTGSYEQYF. In nucleotides, the CDR3 is TGTGCCAGCAGCTTAGCAGGTCCGGTAACGGGATCCTACGAGCAGTACTTC.